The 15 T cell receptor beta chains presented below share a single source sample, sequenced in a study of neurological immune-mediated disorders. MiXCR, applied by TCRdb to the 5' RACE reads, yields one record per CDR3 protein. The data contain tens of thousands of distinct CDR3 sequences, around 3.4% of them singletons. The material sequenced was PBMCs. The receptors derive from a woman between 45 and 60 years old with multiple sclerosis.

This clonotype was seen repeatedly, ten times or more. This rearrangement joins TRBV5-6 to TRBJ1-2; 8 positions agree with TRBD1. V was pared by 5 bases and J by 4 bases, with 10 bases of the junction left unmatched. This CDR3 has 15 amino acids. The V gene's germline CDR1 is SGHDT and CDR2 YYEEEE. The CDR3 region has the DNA TGTGCCAGCAGTACGGGACAGGCCACACTCTATGGCTACACCTTC. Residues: CASSTGQATLYGYTF.

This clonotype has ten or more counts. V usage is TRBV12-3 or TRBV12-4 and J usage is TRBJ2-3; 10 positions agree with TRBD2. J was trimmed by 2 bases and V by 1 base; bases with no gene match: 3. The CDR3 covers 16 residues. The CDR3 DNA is TGTGCCAGCAGTTTAGTAAGCGGGGGGGCCACAGATACGCAGTATTTT. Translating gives CASSLVSGGATDTQYF.

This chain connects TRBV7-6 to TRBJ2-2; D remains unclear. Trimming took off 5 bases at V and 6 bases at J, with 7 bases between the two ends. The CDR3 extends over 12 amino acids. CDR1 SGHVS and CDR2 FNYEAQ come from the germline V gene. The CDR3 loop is CASSQTAGELFF. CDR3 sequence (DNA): TGTGCCAGCAGCCAGACGGCCGGGGAGCTGTTTTTT. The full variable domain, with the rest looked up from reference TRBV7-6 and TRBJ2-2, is GAGVSQSPRYKVTKRGQDVALRCDPISGHVSLYWYRQALGQGPEFLTYFNYEAQQDKSGLPNDRFSAERPEGSISTLTIQRTEQRDSAMYRCASSQTAGELFFGEGSRLTVL.

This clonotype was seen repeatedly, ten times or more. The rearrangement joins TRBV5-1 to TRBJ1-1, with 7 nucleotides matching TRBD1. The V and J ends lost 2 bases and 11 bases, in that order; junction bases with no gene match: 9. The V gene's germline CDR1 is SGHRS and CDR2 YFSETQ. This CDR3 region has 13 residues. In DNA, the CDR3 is TGCGCCAGCAGCTTTATCGACAGGGTGTCGGCTTTCTTT. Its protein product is CASSFIDRVSAFF.

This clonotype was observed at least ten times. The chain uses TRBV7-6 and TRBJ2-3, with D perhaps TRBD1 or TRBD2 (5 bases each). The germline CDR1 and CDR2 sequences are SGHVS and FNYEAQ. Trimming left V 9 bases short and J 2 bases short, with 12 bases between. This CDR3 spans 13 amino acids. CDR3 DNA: TGTGCCAGGCCAGGGAGACACACAGATACGCAGTATTTT. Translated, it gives CARPGRHTDTQYF.

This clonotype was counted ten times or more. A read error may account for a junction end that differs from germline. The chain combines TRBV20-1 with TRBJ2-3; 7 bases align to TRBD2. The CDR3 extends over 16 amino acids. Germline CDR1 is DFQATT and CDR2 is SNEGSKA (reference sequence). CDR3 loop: CRARDLTGGPADTQYF. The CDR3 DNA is TGCAGGGCTAGAGATCTCACGGGGGGACCCGCAGATACGCAGTATTTT.

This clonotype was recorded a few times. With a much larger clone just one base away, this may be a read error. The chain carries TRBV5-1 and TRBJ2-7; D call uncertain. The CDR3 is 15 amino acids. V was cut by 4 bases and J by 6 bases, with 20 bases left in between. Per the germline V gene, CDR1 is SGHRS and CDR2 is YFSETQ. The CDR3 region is CASSHTTENRGEQYF. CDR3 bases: TGCGCCAGCAGCCATACCACGGAGAATCGAGGCGAGCAGTACTTC.

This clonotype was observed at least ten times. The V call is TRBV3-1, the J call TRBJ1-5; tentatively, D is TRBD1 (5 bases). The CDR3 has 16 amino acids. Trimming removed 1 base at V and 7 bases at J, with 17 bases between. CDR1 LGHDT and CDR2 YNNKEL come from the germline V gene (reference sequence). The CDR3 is CASSQGFGANGQPQHF. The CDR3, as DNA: TGTGCCAGCAGCCAAGGATTCGGGGCGAACGGACAGCCCCAGCATTTT.

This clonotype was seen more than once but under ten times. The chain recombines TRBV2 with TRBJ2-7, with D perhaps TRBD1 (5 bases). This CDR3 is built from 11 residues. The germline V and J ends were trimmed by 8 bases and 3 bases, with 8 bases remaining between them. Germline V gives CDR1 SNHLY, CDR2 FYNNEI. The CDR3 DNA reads TGTGCCAGCGGAGACAGCTACGAGCAGTACTTC. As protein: CASGDSYEQYF.

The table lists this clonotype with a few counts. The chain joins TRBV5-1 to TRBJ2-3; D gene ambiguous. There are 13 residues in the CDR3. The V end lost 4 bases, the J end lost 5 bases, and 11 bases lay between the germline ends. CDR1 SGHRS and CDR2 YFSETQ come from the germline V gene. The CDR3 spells CASSRLVGDTQYF. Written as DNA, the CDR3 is TGCGCCAGCAGCCGGTTGGTGGGAGATACGCAGTATTTT. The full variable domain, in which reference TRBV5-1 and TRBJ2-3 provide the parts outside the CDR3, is KAGVTQTPRYLIKTRGQQVTLSCSPISGHRSVSWYQQTPGQGLQFLFEYFSETQRNKGNFPGRFSGRQFSNSRSEMNVSTLELGDSALYLCASSRLVGDTQYFGPGTRLTVL.

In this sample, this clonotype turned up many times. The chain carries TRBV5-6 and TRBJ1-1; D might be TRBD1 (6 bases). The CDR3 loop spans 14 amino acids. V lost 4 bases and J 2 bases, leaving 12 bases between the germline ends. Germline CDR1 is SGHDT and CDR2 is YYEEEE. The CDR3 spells CASSQRTANTEAFF. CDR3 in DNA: TGTGCCAGCAGCCAGAGGACAGCAAACACTGAAGCTTTCTTT.

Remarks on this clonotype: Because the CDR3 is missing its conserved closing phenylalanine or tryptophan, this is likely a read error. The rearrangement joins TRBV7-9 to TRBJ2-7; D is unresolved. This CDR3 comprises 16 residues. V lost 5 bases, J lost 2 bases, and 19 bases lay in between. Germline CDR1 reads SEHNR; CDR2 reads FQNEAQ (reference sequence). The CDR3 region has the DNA TGTGCCAGCAGCCACGCGGTGGGCCACTATACCTACGAGCAGTACAAC. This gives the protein CASSHAVGHYTYEQYN.

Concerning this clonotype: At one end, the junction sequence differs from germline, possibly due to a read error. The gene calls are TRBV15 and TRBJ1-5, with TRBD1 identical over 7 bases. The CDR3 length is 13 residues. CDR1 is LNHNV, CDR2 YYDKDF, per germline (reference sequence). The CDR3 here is CAIADRAGQHQHF. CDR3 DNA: TGTGCCATTGCAGACAGGGCGGGTCAGCACCAGCATTTT.

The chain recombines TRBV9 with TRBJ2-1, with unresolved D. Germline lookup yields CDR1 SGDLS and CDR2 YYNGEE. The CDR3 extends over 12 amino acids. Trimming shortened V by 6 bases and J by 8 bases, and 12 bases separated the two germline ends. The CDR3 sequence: CASNDGFYEQFF. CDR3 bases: TGTGCCAGCAACGACGGTTTCTATGAGCAGTTCTTC. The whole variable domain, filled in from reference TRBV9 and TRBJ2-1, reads DSGVTQTPKHLITATGQRVTLRCSPRSGDLSVYWYQQSLDQGLQFLIQYYNGEERAKGNILERFSAQQFPDLHSELNLSSLELGDSALYFCASNDGFYEQFFGPGTRLTVL.

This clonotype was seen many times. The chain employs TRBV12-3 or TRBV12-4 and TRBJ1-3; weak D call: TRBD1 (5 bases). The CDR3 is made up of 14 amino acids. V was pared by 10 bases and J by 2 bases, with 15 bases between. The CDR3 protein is CATGGRAAGNTIYF. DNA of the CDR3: TGTGCCACCGGGGGTCGGGCAGCTGGAAACACCATATATTTT.